This T cell receptor (beta chain) was sequenced for a study of T cells in Graves' hyperthyroidism and ophthalmopathy. Study-wide context: Specimen type is peripheral blood, collected at initial diagnosis prior to any treatment. Whole-study findings and limits: Before onset, by a median of approximately 6.2 months, the model predicted ophthalmopathy. Appearing also in blood were most of the thyroid clonotypes expanded above 0.001.

This clonotype was detected ten times or more. Its antigen is unidentified. V shed 1 base and J 7 bases; nucleotides not matched to a gene: 3. The CDR3 is 14 residues long. TCR beta CDR3 sequences were amplified from RNA transcripts. HTBI primers drove first-round RT-PCR of the TCR CDR3. Using its own MiXCR run on the multiplex PCR reads, TCRdb lists one record per CDR3 protein. The repertoire holds under 450,000 distinct CDR3 sequences, with approximately 14% as singletons. This receptor was obtained from a woman between 18 and 29 years old with Graves' hyperthyroidism. The rearrangement joins TRBV12-3 or TRBV12-4 to TRBJ1-5; 8 positions agree with TRBD1. The sample was blood. CDR3 amino acids: CASSLGTGRQPQHF. Written as DNA, the CDR3 is TGTGCCAGCAGTTTAGGGACAGGGAGGCAGCCCCAGCATTTT.